This TCR beta chain comes out of a study of blood T cells in healthy people across ages. Overall study results and limits: Per million T cells, the diversity of TCR beta decreased roughly linearly as age advanced. Higher diversity, along with more naive CD4+ cells, distinguished long-lived donors from aged donors.

Alongside a J-beta primer mix, a sample-barcoded 5' primer served in a second PCR lasting roughly 7 to 11 cycles. A template-switch adaptor that had 12 random nucleotides put a tag on each cDNA molecule. A single record per CDR3 protein comes from TCRdb applying MiXCR to the 5' RACE reads. Of roughly 1.9 million distinct CDR3 sequences in the sample, about two fifths are singletons; the top ten hold 20% to 25%. Notes on this clonotype: Its antigen is undetermined.

Germline V lookup: CDR1 SGHTA, CDR2 FQGNSA. Deletions cut 5 bases from V and 5 bases from J, with 10 bases between. The CDR3 consists of 13 residues. The sequencing input was blood. The receptor was isolated from a human donor in good health. The chain couples TRBV7-2 to TRBJ1-5; D uncertain. The CDR3 DNA is TGTGCCAGCAGCCCCGCTGAGGATCAGCCCCAGCATTTT. As protein: CASSPAEDQPQHF.